This TCR beta chain was sequenced in a study of radiation and T cells in renal cell carcinoma. Study context: Nephrectomy followed 15 Gy stereotactic body radiation by 4 weeks.

The time point is: baseline pretreatment blood. Treatment indicated: 15 Gy SBRT to primary tumor, nephrectomy 4 weeks later. Radiation-treated patients gave blood at baseline, week 2 and week 4. The patient's renal cell carcinoma had clear cell pathology. Profiling relied on immunoSEQ multiplex PCR, and the TCRdb table lists in-frame clones only, not all of them. The sample yields about 140,000 clones, 75% to 90% seen once. CDR1 is SQVTM and CDR2 is ANQGSEA in the germline V gene. This CDR3 region has 14 residues. Trimming removed 6 bases from V and 13 bases from J, with 28 bases in between. The TCR was taken from a woman aged 45 to 65 with renal cell carcinoma. The J gene is TRBJ2-7, the V gene TRBV29-1; D perhaps matches TRBD1 (7 bases). The source was blood, collected from a patient whose treatment included radiotherapy and nephrectomy. CDR3 sequence reads: CSVKGTGDSGETYF. CDR3 in DNA: TGCAGCGTGAAGGGAACGGGGGACAGCGGCGAGACATACTTC.